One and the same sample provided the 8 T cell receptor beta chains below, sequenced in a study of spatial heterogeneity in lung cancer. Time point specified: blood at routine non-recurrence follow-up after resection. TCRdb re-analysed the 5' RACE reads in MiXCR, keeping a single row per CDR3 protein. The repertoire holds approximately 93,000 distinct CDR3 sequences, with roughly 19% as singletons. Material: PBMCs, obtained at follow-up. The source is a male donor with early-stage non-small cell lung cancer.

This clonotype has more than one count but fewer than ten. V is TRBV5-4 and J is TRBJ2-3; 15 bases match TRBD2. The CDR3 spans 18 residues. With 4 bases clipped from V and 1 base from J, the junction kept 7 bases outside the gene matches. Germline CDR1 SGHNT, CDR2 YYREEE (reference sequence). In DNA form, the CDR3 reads TGTGCCAGCAGCCGAGGACTAGCGGGAGGGCCGGGCACAGATACGCAGTATTTT. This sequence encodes CASSRGLAGGPGTDTQYF. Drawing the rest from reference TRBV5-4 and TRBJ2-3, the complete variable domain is ETGVTQSPTHLIKTRGQQVTLRCSSQSGHNTVSWYQQALGQGPQFIFQYYREEENGRGNFPPRFSGLQFPNYSSELNVNALELDDSALYLCASSRGLAGGPGTDTQYFGPGTRLTVL.

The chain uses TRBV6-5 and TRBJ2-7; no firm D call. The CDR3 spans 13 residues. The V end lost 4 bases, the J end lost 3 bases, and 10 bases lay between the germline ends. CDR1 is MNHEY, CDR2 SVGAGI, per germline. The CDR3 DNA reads TGTGCCAGCAGTTCAGAACCTTACTACGAGCAGTACGTC. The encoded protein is CASSSEPYYEQYV.

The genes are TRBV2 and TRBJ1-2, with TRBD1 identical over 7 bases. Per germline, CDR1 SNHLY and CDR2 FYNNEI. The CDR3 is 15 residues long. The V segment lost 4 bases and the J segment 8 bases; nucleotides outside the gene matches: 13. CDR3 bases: TGTGCCAGCAGTGCAGGCGGGACAGCAAGCATAGGCTACACCTTC. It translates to CASSAGGTASIGYTF.

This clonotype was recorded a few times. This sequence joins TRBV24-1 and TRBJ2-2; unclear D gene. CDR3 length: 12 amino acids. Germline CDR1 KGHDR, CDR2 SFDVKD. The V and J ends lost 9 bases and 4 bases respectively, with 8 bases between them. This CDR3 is CATGRLTGELFF. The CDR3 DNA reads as TGTGCCACCGGACGACTCACCGGGGAGCTGTTTTTT.

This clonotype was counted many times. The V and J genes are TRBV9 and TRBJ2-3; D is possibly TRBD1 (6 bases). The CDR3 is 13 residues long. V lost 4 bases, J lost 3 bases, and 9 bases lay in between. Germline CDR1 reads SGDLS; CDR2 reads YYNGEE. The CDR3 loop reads CASSMDSTDTQYF. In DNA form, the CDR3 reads TGTGCCAGCAGCATGGACAGTACAGATACGCAGTATTTT.

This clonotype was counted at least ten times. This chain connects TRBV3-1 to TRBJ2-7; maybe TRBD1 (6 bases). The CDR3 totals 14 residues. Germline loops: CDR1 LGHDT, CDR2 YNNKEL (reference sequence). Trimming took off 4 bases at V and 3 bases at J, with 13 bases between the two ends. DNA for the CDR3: TGTGCCAGCAGCCTAGGAGGACAGAACTACGAGCAGTACTTC. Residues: CASSLGGQNYEQYF.

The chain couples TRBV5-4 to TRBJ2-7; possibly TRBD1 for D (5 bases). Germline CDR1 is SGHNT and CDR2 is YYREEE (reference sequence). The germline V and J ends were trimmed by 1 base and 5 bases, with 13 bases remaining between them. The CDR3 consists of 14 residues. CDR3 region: CASSLLQGSDEQYF. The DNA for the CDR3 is TGTGCCAGCAGCTTGCTCCAGGGATCAGACGAGCAGTACTTC.

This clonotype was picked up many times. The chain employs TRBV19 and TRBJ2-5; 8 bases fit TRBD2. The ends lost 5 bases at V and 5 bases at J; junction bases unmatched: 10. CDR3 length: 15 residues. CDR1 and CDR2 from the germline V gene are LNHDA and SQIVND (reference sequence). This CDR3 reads CASSSQAGEQETQYF. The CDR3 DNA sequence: TGTGCCAGTAGTTCCCAAGCGGGAGAGCAGGAGACCCAGTACTTC. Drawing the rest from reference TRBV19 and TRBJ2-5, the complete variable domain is DGGITQSPKYLFRKEGQNVTLSCEQNLNHDAMYWYRQDPGQGLRLIYYSQIVNDFQKGDIAEGYSVSREKKESFPLTVTSAQKNPTAFYLCASSSQAGEQETQYFGPGTRLLVL.